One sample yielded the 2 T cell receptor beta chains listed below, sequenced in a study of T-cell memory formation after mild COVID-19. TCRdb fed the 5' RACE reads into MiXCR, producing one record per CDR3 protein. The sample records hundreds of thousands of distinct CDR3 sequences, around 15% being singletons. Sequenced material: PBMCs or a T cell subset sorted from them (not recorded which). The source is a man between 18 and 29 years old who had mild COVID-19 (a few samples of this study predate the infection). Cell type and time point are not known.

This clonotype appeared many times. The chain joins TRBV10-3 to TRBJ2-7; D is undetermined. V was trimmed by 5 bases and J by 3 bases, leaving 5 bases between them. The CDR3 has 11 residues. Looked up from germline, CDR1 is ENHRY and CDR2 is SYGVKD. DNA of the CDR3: TGTGCCATCAGTCCCGACTACGAGCAGTACTTC. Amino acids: CAISPDYEQYF.

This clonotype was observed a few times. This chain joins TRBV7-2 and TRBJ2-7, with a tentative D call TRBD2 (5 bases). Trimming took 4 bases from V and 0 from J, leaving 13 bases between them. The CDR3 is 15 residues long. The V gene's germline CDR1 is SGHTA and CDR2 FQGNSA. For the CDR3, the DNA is TGTGCCAGCAGCTCGTCCGGAGGACGCTCCTACGAGCAGTACGTC. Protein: CASSSSGGRSYEQYV.